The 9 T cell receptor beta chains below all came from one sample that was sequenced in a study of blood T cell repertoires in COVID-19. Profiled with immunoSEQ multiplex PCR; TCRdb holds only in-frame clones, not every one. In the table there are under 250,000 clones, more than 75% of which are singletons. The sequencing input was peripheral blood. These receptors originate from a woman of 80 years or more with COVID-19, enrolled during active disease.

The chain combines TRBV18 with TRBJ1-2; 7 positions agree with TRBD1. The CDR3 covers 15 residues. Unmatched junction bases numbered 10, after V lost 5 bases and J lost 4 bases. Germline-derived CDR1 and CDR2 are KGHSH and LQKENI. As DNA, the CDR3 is TGTGCCAGCTCAATAGGGACAGATCGCCTCTATGGCTACACCTTC. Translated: CASSIGTDRLYGYTF.

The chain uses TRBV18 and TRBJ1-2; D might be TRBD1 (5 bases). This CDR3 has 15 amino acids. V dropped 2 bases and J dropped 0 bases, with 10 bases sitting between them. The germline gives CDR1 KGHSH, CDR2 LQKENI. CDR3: CASSPSTDANYGYTF. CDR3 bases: TGTGCCAGCTCACCATCGACAGACGCTAACTATGGCTACACCTTC.

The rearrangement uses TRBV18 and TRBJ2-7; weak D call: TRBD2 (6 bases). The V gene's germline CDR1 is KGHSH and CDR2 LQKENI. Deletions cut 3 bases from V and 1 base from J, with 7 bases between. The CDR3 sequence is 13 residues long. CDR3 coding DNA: TGTGCCAGCTCACCCAGCGGGTCCTACGAGCAGTACTTC. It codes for CASSPSGSYEQYF.

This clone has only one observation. CDR3 in amino acids: CAISESDSGGYTF. CDR3 sequence (DNA): TGTGCCATCAGTGAGTCGGACAGCGGAGGCTACACCTTC. The chain joins TRBV10-3 to TRBJ1-2; a weak D match, TRBD1 (6 bases). Looked up from germline, CDR1 is ENHRY and CDR2 is SYGVKD. CDR3 length: 13 amino acids. The V gene lost 0 bases and the J gene lost 8 bases, with 10 bases spanning the gap.

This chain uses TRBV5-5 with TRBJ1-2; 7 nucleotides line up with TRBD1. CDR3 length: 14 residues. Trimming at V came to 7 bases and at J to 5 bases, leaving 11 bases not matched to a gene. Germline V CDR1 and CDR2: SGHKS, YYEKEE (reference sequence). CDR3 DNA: TGTGCCAGCCTGGACCGACAGGGAGAATATGGCTACACCTTC. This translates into CASLDRQGEYGYTF.

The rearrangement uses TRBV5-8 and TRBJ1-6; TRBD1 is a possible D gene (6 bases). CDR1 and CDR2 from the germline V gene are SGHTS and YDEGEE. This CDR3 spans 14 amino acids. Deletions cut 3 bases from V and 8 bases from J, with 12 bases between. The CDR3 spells CASSSGQLYSPLHF. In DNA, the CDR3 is TGTGCCAGCAGCTCCGGACAGCTCTATTCACCCCTCCACTTT.

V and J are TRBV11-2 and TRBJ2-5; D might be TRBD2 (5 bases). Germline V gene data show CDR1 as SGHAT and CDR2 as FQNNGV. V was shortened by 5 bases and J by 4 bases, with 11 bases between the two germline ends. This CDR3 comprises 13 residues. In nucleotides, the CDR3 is TGTGCCAGCAGCACCGTCGGACTAGAGACCCAGTACTTC. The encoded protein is CASSTVGLETQYF.

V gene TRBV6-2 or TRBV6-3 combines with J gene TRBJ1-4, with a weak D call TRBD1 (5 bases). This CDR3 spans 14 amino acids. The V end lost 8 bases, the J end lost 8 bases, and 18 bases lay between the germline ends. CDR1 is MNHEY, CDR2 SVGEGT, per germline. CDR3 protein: CASGQRDHREKLFF. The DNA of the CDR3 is TGTGCCAGCGGCCAGCGGGACCACCGAGAAAAACTGTTTTTT.

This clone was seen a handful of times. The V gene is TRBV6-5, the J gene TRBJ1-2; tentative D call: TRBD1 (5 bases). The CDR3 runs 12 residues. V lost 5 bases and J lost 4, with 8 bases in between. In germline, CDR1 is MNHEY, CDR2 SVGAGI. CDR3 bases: TGTGCCAGCAGTCCAGGGCTCTATGGCTACACCTTC. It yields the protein CASSPGLYGYTF.